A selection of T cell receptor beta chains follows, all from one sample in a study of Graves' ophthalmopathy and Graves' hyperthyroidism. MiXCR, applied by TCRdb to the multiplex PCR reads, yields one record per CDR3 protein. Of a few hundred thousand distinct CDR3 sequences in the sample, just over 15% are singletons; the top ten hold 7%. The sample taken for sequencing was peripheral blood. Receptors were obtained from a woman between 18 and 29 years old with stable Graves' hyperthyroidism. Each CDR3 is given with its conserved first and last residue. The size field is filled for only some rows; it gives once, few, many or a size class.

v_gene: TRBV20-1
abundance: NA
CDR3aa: CSARAATNQPQHF

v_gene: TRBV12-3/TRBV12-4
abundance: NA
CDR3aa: CVSISTGLYEQYF

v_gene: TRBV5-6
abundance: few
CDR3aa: CASSVGGKTSLNQPQHF

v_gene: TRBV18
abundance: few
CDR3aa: CASSPDGNQETQYF

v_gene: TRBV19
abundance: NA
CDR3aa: CASSTYNEQFF

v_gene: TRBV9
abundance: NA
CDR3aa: CASSVEAGLRETQYF

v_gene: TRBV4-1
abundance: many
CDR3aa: CASSQPRQVGTEAFF

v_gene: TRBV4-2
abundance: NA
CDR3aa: CASSQDLSSSNQPQHF

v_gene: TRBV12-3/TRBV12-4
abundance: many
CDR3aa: CASSLKSARQVVYEQYF

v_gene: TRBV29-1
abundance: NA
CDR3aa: CSVAKSITEAFF

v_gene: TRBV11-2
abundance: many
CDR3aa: CASSLGSGQGPIYEQYF

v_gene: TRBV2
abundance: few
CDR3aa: CASNPTSGYEQYF

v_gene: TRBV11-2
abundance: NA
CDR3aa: CASSLTQGAFGENIQYF

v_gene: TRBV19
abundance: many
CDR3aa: CASSIGDSINQPQHF

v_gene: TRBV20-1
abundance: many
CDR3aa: CSARVGTGGSEAFF

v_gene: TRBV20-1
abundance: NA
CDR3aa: CSAPTPTGGYNEQFF

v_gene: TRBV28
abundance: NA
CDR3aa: CASSSWTSGGKNIQYF

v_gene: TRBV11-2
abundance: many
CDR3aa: CASSYTMGDYGYTF

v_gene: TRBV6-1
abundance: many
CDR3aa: CASSPINGQGGEAFF

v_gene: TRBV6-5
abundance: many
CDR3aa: CASRGQGLGQPQHF

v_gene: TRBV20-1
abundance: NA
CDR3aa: CSAQNRAGVNYGYTF

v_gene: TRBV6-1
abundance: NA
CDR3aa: CASRQGDSPLHF

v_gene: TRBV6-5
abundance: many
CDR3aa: CASSYFGGAEQYF

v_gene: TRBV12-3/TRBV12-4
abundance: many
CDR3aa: CASSSGQVAFGNTIYF

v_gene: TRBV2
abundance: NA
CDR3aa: CASHRESNTGELFF

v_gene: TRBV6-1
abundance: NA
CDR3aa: CASRPIRTGGTEAFF

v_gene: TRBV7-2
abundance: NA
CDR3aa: CASSLKRGHGELFF

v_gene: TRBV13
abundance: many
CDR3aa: CASSPGRTGMNTEAFF

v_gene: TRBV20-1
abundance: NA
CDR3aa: CSARVSATGFQETQYF

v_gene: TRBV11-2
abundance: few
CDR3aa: CASSFDRDRNYEQYF

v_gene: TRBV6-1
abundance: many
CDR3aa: CATDTYGYTF

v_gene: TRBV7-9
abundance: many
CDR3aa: CASSLSRQGSYGYTF

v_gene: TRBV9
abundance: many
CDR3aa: CASILLHF

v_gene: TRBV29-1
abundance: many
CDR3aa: CSVEDPTSWYTGELFF

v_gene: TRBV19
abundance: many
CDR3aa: CASSPSLDRHYGYTF

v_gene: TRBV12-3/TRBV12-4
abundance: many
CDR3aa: CASSLSGYQPQHF

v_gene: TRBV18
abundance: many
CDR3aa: CASSPLAGGETQYF

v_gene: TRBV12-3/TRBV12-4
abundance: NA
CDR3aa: CSSSLRLGRGRRVNGYTF

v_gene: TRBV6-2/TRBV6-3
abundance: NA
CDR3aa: CASSRSGTGVGVNQPQHF

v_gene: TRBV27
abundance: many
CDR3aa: CASSISSSYNSPLHF

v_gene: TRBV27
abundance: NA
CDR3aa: CASSAPGLNQPQHF

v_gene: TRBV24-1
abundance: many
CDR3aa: CATSESGSTGELFF

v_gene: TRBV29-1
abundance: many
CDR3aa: CSVFEGAKNIQYF

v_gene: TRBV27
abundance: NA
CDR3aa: CASSTHGQGIERDTEAFF

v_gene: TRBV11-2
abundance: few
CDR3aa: CASAQFPGVHQPQHF

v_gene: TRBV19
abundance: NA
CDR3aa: CASNFNPGSGAFF

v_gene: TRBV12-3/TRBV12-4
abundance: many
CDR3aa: CASSHRGMNTEAFF

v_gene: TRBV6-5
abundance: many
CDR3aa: CASGTGGAYEQYF

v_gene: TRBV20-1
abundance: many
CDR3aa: CSARVGVIACICAEAFF

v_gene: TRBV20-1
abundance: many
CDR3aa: CSARRPGDTEAFF

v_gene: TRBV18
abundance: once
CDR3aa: CASSQGQGEGYTF

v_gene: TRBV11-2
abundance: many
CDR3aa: CASSPDRGSGANVLTF

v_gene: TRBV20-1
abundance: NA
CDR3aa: CSATGVGSNIKYF

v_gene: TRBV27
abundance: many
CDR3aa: CASSLSWVQPQHF

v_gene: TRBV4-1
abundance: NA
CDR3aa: CASSQEKGGFEAFF

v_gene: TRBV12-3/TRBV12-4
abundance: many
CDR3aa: CASSLRHSNTEAFF

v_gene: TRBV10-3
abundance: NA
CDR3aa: CAISESGAYNSPLHF